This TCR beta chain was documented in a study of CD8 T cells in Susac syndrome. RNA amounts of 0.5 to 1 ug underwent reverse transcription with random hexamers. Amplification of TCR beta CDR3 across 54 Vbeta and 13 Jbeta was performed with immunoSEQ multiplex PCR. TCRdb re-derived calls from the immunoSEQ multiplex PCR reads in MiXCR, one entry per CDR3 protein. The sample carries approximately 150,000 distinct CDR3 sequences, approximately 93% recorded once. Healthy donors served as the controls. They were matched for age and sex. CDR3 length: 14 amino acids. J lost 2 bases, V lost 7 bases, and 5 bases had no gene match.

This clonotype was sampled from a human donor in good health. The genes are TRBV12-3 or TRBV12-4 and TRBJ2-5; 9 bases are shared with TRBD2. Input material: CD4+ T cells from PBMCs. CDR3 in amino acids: CASIHSGRQETQYF. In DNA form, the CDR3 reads TGTGCCAGCATCCATAGCGGGAGACAAGAGACCCAGTACTTC.